The clone carrying this T cell receptor (beta chain) was seen repeatedly, ten times or more. No antigen is known for it. The sample comes from a study of molecular identifiers for immune sequencing clone quantification. Study summary: In replicates, RNA taken from approximately 20,000 or 100,000 naive CD8 cells was divided five ways, and four portions underwent sequencing.

MiXCR, applied by TCRdb to the PCR reads, yields one record per CDR3 protein. The sample lists about 98,000 distinct CDR3 sequences; 30% to 45% were seen once. Study-level findings and limits: Barcode-sharing identical TCR molecules could underestimate highly expanded clone sizes.

Each library that profiled naive CD8 cells came from roughly 20,000 to 1,000,000 sorted cells with 10%, 30% or 50% RNA. Germline loops: CDR1 SEHNR, CDR2 FQNEAQ (reference sequence). J gave up 4 bases and V 4 bases, and 6 bases lay outside the gene matches. The CDR3 sequence is 14 residues long. V and J are TRBV7-9 and TRBJ2-5, with 7 nucleotides matching TRBD1. Sample: naive CD8+ T cells from blood, with Jurkat cell RNA spiked in. Regarding subset: FACS-sorted CD8+CD4-CCR7+CD45RA+ naive T cells. The clonotype originates from a human donor in good health. Some libraries in this study had Jurkat cell RNA spiked in. CDR3 loop: CASSSMTGTETQYF. CDR3 DNA: TGTGCCAGCAGCTCGATGACAGGGACAGAGACCCAGTACTTC.